A selection of T cell receptor beta chains follows, all from one sample in a study of PD-1 blockade in classical Hodgkin lymphoma. TCRdb's table, derived via immunoSEQ multiplex PCR, lists solely in-frame clones and lacks some. Of about 100,000 clones in the sample, about 89% were seen once. The sequenced sample was peripheral blood mononuclear cells (PBMCs), obtained before the second cycle of nivolumab. These receptors originate from a human donor with classical Hodgkin lymphoma. The CDR3 runs from the conserved cysteine through the conserved F or W. A D gene is named only where the DNA matches it firmly. Clone size, where shown, is once, few, many, or a class for clones that have expanded.

d_gene,j_gene,len,abundance,v_gene,CDR3aa,CDR3nt
TRBD2,TRBJ2-3,15,.,TRBV7-2,CASSLALAGVNTQYF,TGTGCCAGCAGCTTAGCACTAGCGGGAGTTAATACGCAGTATTTT
.,TRBJ1-1,14,.,TRBV19,CASHTGRENTEAFF,TGTGCCAGCCATACGGGCAGGGAGAACACTGAAGCTTTCTTT
.,TRBJ2-5,12,once,TRBV9,CASSDLGETQYF,TGTGCCAGCAGCGATCTTGGCGAGACCCAGTACTTC
TRBD1,TRBJ2-7,14,.,TRBV5-1,CASSDGQGANEQYF,TGCGCCAGCAGCGATGGACAGGGGGCTAACGAGCAGTACTTC
TRBD1,TRBJ2-1,13,.,TRBV29-1,CSAGTGRYNEQFF,TGCAGCGCCGGGACAGGACGTTACAATGAGCAGTTCTTC
TRBD1,TRBJ2-3,16,.,TRBV4-3,CASSRRTDRATDTQYF,TGCGCCAGCAGCCGGAGAACGGACAGGGCGACAGATACGCAGTATTTT
TRBD2,TRBJ2-3,18,.,TRBV11-3,CASSSPSLAGGTTDTQYF,TGTGCCAGCAGCTCTCCCTCACTAGCGGGAGGAACCACAGATACGCAGTATTTT
.,TRBJ2-7,11,.,TRBV20-1,CSARGPGEQYF,TGCAGTGCTAGAGGGCCCGGCGAGCAGTACTTC
TRBD2,TRBJ2-3,15,.,TRBV2,CASSLAAMSTDTQYF,TGTGCCAGCAGTCTAGCGGCGATGAGCACAGATACGCAGTATTTT
.,TRBJ1-2,14,few,TRBV27,CASSAGTQGYGYTF,TGTGCCAGCAGTGCCGGGACACAGGGCTATGGCTACACCTTC
.,TRBJ2-7,14,.,TRBV27,CASSLFSGNHEQYF,TGTGCCAGCAGTTTATTCAGTGGGAACCACGAGCAGTACTTC
.,TRBJ2-7,16,once,TRBV7-9,CASSLLGRRPSVVQYF,TGTGCCAGCAGCCTCCTCGGGCGGAGGCCTTCCGTCGTGCAGTACTTC
.,TRBJ1-5,14,.,TRBV6-5,CASSEVGGTGPQHF,TGTGCCAGCAGTGAAGTTGGCGGGACCGGGCCCCAGCATTTT
.,TRBJ1-6,13,.,TRBV6-5,CASSPNRDSPLHF,TGTGCCAGCAGTCCGAACAGGGATTCACCCCTCCACTTT
TRBD2,TRBJ2-1,17,.,TRBV2,CASTGLLAGGARGEQFF,TGTGCCAGCACTGGGCTGTTAGCGGGAGGGGCTAGGGGTGAGCAGTTCTTC
TRBD1,TRBJ2-2,15,.,TRBV4-1,CASSRGTGDSGELFF,TGCGCCAGCAGCCGCGGGACAGGGGATTCCGGGGAGCTGTTTTTT
.,TRBJ2-2,11,.,TRBV11-2,CASTPLGELFF,TGTGCCAGCACCCCTCTTGGGGAGCTGTTTTTT
.,TRBJ2-7,13,.,TRBV11-1,CASSLDNSYEQYF,TGTGCCAGCAGCTTAGACAACTCCTACGAGCAGTACTTC
TRBD1,TRBJ1-2,13,.,TRBV5-1,CASSLEGAGGYTF,TGCGCCAGCAGCTTGGAGGGGGCGGGTGGCTACACCTTC
.,TRBJ2-7,15,.,TRBV10-3,CAISESIVLTYEQYF,TGTGCCATCAGTGAGTCGATCGTTCTGACCTACGAGCAGTACTTC